This TCR beta chain originates from a study of identical twins. A single record per CDR3 protein comes from TCRdb applying MiXCR to the 5' RACE reads. The table includes some 590,000 distinct CDR3 sequences, more than 9% detected once. Note on this clonotype: Its antigen is not identified.

Notes on the study in general: Invariant T cells like MAIT and iNKT could partly confound the zero-insertion analyses. Among monozygotic twins, out-of-frame TCR alpha sharing exceeded what models predicted.

This same sample was also part of a study on yellow fever vaccine responses in identical twins. This second study notes: Twins' vaccine T cell response reportedly seemed partly convergent, partly personalized.

The clonotype was recovered from a woman aged 18-29 years in good health. The sample comprised PBMCs.

This chain's CDR3 is CASSYTSGLGYEQYF. CDR3 DNA: TGTGCCAGCAGTTACACTTCAGGTCTCGGGTACGAGCAGTACTTC. The genes are TRBV6-5 and TRBJ2-7; no clear D gene. V lost 2 bases to trimming and J lost 4 bases, with 15 bases between them. Germline CDR1 reads MNHEY; CDR2 reads SVGAGI. The CDR3 totals 15 residues.